The clone carrying this T cell receptor (beta chain) was seen repeatedly, ten times or more. The target antigen is unknown. The data originate from a study of T cell repertoires in cytomegalovirus infection. TCRdb processed the reads anew with MiXCR; each CDR3 protein has one entry. The table records 340,000 or so distinct CDR3 sequences, around a quarter of them present only once. The TCR was taken from a human donor in good health (CMV status not recorded). Some clones in this sample may be carry-over from other donors' samples. This specimen was cultured PBMCs, taken from culture after CMV antigen stimulation.

CDR3 amino acids: CASSPERYYEQYF. The DNA of the CDR3 is TGTGCCAGCAGCCCGGAGCGGTACTACGAGCAGTACTTC. The chain couples TRBV7-2 to TRBJ2-7, with D perhaps matching TRBD2 (5 bases). The CDR3 is made up of 13 amino acids. V was trimmed by 5 bases and J by 3 bases, leaving 11 bases between them. Germline V gives CDR1 SGHTA, CDR2 FQGNSA.